The 2 T cell receptor beta chains reported below all come from one sample, sequenced in a study of T cells in Graves' hyperthyroidism and ophthalmopathy. Amplification yielded TCR beta CDR3 regions, with RNA transcripts as the source. First-round RT-PCR of the TCR CDR3 relied on the HTBI primer set. TCRdb re-called the multiplex PCR reads with MiXCR, one entry per CDR3 protein. In the table there are over 450,000 distinct CDR3 sequences, approximately 14% of which are singletons. Sample: blood. The receptors stem from a woman aged 18-29 years with Graves' hyperthyroidism.

This clonotype came up many times. This rearrangement joins TRBV10-3 to TRBJ2-7, with D unresolved. Germline V gene sequence: CDR1 ENHRY, CDR2 SYGVKD. This CDR3 has 15 residues. The V end lost 4 bases, the J end lost 0 bases, and 13 bases lay between the germline ends. The CDR3 sequence is CAISGGQVSSYEQYV. For the CDR3, the DNA is TGTGCCATCAGTGGTGGCCAGGTGAGCTCCTACGAGCAGTACGTC.

The chain links TRBV19 to TRBJ2-1; 14 bases fit TRBD2. The CDR3 length is 16 residues. The germline CDR1 and CDR2 sequences are LNHDA and SQIVND (reference sequence). With V trimmed by 6 bases and J by 7 bases, 8 bases remained unmatched. CDR3 bases: TGTGCCAGTAGCCAACCGGGACTAGCGGGAGAGAATGAGCAGTTCTTC. This codes for CASSQPGLAGENEQFF.